This TCR beta chain appears in the sequencing data of a study of CD8 T cells in Susac syndrome. Reverse transcription of roughly 0.5 to 1 ug RNA was performed with random hexamers. TCRdb reanalysed the immunoSEQ multiplex PCR reads using MiXCR and keeps one entry per CDR3 protein. The data hold 170,000 or so distinct CDR3 sequences, with 85% to 95% observed a single time. This sequence originates from a human donor with multiple sclerosis. The sample taken for sequencing was CD8+ T cells from PBMCs.

The CDR3 region has the DNA TGCAGCGGAGAGATTACGAACACCGGGGAGCTGTTTTTT. Amino acids: CSGEITNTGELFF. This chain links TRBV29-1 with TRBJ2-2; D is unclear. The CDR3 runs to 13 residues. Germline V gene lookup returns CDR1 SQVTM and CDR2 ANQGSEA. The V end lost 7 bases, the J end lost 0 bases, and 9 bases lay between the germline ends.